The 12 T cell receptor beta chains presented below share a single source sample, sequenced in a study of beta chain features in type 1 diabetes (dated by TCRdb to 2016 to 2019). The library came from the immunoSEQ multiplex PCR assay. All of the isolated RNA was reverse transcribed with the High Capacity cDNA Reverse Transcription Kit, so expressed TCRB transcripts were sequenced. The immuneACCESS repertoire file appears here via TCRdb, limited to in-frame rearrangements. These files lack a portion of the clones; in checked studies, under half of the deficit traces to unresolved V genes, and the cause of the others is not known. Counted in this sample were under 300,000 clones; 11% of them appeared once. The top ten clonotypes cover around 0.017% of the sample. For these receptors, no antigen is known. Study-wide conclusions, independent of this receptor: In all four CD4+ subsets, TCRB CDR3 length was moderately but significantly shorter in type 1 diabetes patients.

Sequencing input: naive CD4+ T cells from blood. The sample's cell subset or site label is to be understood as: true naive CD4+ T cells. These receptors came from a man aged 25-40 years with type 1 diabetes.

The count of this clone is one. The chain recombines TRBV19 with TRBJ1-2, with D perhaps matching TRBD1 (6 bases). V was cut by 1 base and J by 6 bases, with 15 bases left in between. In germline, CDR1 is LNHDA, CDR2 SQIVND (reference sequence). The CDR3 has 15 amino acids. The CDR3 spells CASSIVGQKENGYTF. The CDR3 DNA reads TGTGCCAGTAGTATAGTCGGACAGAAAGAGAATGGCTACACCTTC.

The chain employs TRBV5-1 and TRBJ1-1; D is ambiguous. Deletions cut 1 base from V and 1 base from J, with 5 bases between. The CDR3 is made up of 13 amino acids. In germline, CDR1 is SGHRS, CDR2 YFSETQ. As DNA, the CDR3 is TGCGCCAGCAGCTTGAACAGGAACACTGAAGCTTTCTTT. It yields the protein CASSLNRNTEAFF.

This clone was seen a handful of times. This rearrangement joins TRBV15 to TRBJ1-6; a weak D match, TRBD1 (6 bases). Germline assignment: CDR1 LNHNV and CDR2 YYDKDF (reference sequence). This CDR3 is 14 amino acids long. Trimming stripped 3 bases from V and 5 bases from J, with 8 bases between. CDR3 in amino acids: CATSRDSDNSPLHF. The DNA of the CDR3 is TGTGCCACCAGCAGGGACAGCGATAATTCACCCCTCCACTTT.

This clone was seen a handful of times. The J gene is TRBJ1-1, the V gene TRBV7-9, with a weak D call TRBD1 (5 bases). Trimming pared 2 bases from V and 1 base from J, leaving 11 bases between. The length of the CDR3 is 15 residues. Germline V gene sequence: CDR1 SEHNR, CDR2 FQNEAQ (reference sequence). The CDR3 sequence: CASSLMGGRNTEAFF. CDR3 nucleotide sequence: TGTGCCAGCAGCTTAATGGGGGGGAGGAACACTGAAGCTTTCTTT. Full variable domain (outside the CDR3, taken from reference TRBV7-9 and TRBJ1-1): DTGVSQNPRHKITKRGQNVTFRCDPISEHNRLYWYRQTLGQGPEFLTYFQNEAQLEKSRLLSDRFSAERPKGSFSTLEIQRTEQGDSAMYLCASSLMGGRNTEAFFGQGTRLTVV.

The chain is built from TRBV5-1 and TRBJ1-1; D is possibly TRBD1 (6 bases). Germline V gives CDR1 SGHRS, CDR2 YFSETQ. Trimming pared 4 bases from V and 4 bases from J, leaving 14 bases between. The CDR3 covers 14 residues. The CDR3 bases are TGCGCCAGCAGCGTCGGACAGATCAGCACTGAAGCTTTCTTT. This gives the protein CASSVGQISTEAFF.

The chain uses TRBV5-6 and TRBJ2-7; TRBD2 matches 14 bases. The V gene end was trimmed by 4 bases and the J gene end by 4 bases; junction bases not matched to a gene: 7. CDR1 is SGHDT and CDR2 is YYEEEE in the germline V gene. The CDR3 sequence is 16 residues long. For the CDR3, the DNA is TGTGCCAGCAGCCTACGTCGACTAGCGGGGGGGTACGAGCAGTACTTC. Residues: CASSLRRLAGGYEQYF.

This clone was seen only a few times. CDR3 nucleotides: TGCAGCGTTGTCCCTGGCAGGGGAAATGAGCAGTTCTTC. Translated: CSVVPGRGNEQFF. The rearrangement links TRBV29-1 to TRBJ2-1, with TRBD1 as a possible D gene (6 bases). The CDR3 has 13 amino acids. Germline CDR1 is SQVTM and CDR2 is ANQGSEA. V shed 4 bases and J shed 7 bases, with 14 bases lying between them.

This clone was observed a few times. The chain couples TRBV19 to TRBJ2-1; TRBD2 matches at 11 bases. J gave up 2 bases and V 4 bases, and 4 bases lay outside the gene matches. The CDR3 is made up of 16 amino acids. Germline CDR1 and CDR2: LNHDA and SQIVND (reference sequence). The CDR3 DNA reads TGTGCCAGTAGTACGAGACTAGCGGGGACCTACAATGAGCAGTTCTTC. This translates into CASSTRLAGTYNEQFF. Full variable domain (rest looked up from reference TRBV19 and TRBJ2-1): DGGITQSPKYLFRKEGQNVTLSCEQNLNHDAMYWYRQDPGQGLRLIYYSQIVNDFQKGDIAEGYSVSREKKESFPLTVTSAQKNPTAFYLCASSTRLAGTYNEQFFGPGTRLTVL.

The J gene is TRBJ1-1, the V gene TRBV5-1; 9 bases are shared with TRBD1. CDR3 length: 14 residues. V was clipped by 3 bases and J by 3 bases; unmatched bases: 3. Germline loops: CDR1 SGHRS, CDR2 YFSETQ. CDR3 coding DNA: TGCGCCAGCAGCTGGACAGGGGCCGACACTGAAGCTTTCTTT. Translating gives CASSWTGADTEAFF.

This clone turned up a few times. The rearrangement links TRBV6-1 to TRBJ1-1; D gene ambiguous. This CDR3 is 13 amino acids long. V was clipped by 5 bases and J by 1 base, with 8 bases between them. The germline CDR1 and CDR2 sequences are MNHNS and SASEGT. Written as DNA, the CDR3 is TGTGCCAGCAGTTTAGACAAGAACACTGAAGCTTTCTTT. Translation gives CASSLDKNTEAFF.

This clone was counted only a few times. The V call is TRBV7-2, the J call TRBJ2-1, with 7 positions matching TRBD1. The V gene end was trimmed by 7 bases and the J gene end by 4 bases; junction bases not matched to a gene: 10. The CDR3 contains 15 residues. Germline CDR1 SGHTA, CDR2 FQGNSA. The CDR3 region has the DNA TGTGCCAGCACCAGCCAGCCAGGGGGTTACAATGAGCAGTTCTTC. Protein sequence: CASTSQPGGYNEQFF.

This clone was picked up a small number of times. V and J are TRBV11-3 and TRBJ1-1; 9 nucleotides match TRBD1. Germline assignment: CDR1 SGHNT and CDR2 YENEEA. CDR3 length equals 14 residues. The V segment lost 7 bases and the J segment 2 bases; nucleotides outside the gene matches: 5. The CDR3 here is CASIPGQGNTEAFF. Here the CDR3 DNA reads TGTGCCAGCATACCGGGACAGGGCAACACTGAAGCTTTCTTT.